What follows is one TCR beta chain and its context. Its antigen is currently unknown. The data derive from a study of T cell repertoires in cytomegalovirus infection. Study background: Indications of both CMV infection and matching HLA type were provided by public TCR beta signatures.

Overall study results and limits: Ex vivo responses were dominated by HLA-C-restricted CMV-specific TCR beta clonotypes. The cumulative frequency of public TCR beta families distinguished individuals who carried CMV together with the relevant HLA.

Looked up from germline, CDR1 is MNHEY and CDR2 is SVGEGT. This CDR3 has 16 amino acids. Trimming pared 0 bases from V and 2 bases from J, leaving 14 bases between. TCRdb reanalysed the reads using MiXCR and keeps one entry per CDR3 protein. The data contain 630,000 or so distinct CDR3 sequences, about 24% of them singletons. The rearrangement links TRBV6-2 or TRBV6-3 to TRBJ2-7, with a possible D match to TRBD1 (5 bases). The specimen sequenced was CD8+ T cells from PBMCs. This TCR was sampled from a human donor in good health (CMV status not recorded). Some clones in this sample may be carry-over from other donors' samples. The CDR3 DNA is TGTGCCAGCAGTTACTCGATATCGGACATTCCCTACGAGCAGTACGTC. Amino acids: CASSYSISDIPYEQYV.